Following are 10 T cell receptor beta chains from one sample sequenced in a study of blood T cell repertoires in COVID-19 (dated by TCRdb to 2018 to 2020). Libraries came from the immunoSEQ multiplex PCR assay. TCRdb stores this immuneACCESS table with in-frame sequences only. Part of the clones is absent; in the studies checked, under half of the shortfall reflects unresolved V genes, and no reason is known for the rest. This sample is represented by 180,000 or so clones; roughly 87% of them were singletons. The top ten hold 11% of the sample. Sequences were obtained from PBMCs or T cells enriched from blood (not recorded which). The receptors stem from a man over 45 who had recovered from COVID-19.

This clone was observed once. The chain has TRBV7-9 and TRBJ1-1, with 11 bases that match TRBD1. In germline, CDR1 is SEHNR, CDR2 FQNEAQ (reference sequence). The CDR3 has 13 residues. The trim removed 5 bases at V and 10 bases at J, leaving 6 bases unmatched. The DNA of the CDR3 is TGTGCCAGCAGCCTAGGACAGGGGGCCGGAGCTTTCTTT. It encodes CASSLGQGAGAFF.

The chain combines TRBV7-3 with TRBJ1-2, with D unclear. The V gene's germline CDR1 is SGHTA and CDR2 FQGTGA. The CDR3 length is 19 residues. Trimming pared 2 bases from V and 0 bases from J, leaving 22 bases between. DNA of the CDR3: TGTGCCAGCAGCTTATCTGGGCAGACCGCCCTAATAGCTAACTATGGCTACACCTTC. It yields the protein CASSLSGQTALIANYGYTF.

The chain recombines TRBV7-2 with TRBJ2-5, with TRBD2 matching 8 bases. Germline V CDR1 and CDR2: SGHTA, FQGNSA. The V and J ends lost 5 bases and 1 base, in that order; junction bases with no gene match: 9. The CDR3 covers 16 residues. Here the CDR3 reads CASSGKGTRSQETQYF. CDR3 DNA: TGTGCCAGCAGCGGGAAAGGGACTAGATCCCAAGAGACCCAGTACTTC.

CDR3 in amino acids: CASSRQTAGNTIYF. For the CDR3, the DNA is TGTGCCAGCAGTAGACAGACAGCAGGAAACACCATATATTTT. This sequence joins TRBV28 and TRBJ1-3, with D tentatively TRBD1 (5 bases). V lost 5 bases, J lost 4 bases, and 12 bases lay in between. The germline gives CDR1 MDHEN, CDR2 SYDVKM. There are 14 residues in the CDR3.

The rearrangement links TRBV6-2 or TRBV6-3 to TRBJ1-1; D gene ambiguous. From germline, CDR1 is MNHEY and CDR2 SVGEGT. The ends were cut back, 5 bases at V and 6 bases at J, with 16 bases in the middle. This CDR3 is built from 14 residues. CDR3 nucleotide sequence: TGTGCCAGCAGTGAGGACGGGCGGGGAGCTGAAGCTTTCTTT. This encodes CASSEDGRGAEAFF.

This clone was counted only a few times. The chain is built from TRBV10-2 and TRBJ1-4; D is possibly TRBD1 (5 bases). With 0 bases removed from V and 5 bases from J, the gap between germline ends came to 13 bases. The germline CDR1 and CDR2 sequences are WSHSY and SAAADI. The CDR3 loop spans 16 amino acids. CDR3 sequence (DNA): TGCGCCAGCAGTGAGTCAAAGGCAGGGAAAAATGAAAAACTGTTTTTT. Translated: CASSESKAGKNEKLFF.

This sequence joins TRBV3-1 (or the pseudogene TRBV3-2) and TRBJ2-1, with D tentatively TRBD2 (5 bases). Germline assignment: CDR1 LGHDT and CDR2 YNNKEL (reference sequence). This CDR3 comprises 16 residues. Trimming took 4 bases from V and 1 from J, leaving 14 bases between them. CDR3 nucleotides: TGTGCCAGCAGCCCCCGGACTGGGAAGTCCTACAATGAGCAGTTCTTC. Encoded protein: CASSPRTGKSYNEQFF.

The gene calls are TRBV7-8 and TRBJ1-2; D not resolved. Germline V gene lookup returns CDR1 SGHVS and CDR2 FQNEAQ. Trimming cost V 3 bases and J 0 bases, with 8 bases left between them. The CDR3 has 14 amino acids. The CDR3 protein is CASSFGGSNYGYTF. The DNA of the CDR3 is TGTGCCAGCAGCTTCGGCGGCTCTAACTATGGCTACACCTTC.

This chain connects TRBV2 to TRBJ2-7; D is unresolved. The V gene lost 0 bases and the J gene lost 2 bases, with 11 bases spanning the gap. The CDR3 length is 15 residues. In germline, CDR1 is SNHLY, CDR2 FYNNEI. For the CDR3, the DNA is TGTGCCAGCAGTGAAGCGCTTTGGTCTACCTACGAGCAGTACTTC. It translates to CASSEALWSTYEQYF.

The V call is TRBV5-6, the J call TRBJ1-5, with D tentatively TRBD1 (6 bases). CDR1 SGHDT and CDR2 YYEEEE come from the germline V gene. CDR3 length: 16 amino acids. Deletions cut 0 bases from V and 5 bases from J, with 15 bases between. The CDR3 DNA reads TGTGCCAGCAGCTTGGGAGGAACCCAGGGGCATCAGCCCCAGCATTTT. Translating gives CASSLGGTQGHQPQHF.